This T cell receptor (beta chain) derives from a study of T cells after yellow fever vaccination. TCRdb itself ran the 5' RACE reads through MiXCR, one entry per CDR3 protein. The table lists 400,000 or so distinct CDR3 sequences, under 20% of them singletons. Germline V gives CDR1 MDHEN, CDR2 SYDVKM. Trimming cost V 4 bases and J 0 bases; bases outside gene matches: 4. The CDR3 extends over 16 amino acids. The sequence was collected from a man younger than 35 who received the YFV17D yellow fever vaccine. The chain recombines TRBV28 with TRBJ2-5, with TRBD2 matching over 11 bases. The specimen was PBMCs, collected before the yellow fever booster vaccination. The CDR3 loop reads CASSSSTSGNQETQYF. The CDR3 bases are TGTGCCAGCAGTTCCTCGACTAGCGGGAACCAAGAGACCCAGTACTTC.